This T cell receptor (beta chain) was identified during a study of blood T cell repertoires in COVID-19. Study at large: The United States, Italy and Spain supplied acute and convalescent COVID-19 samples.

Assay used: immunoSEQ multiplex PCR; TCRdb lists only in-frame clones, some missing. The sample carries 50,000 to 65,000 clones, approximately 84% recorded once. This CDR3 region has 15 residues. Per the germline V gene, CDR1 is LGHDT and CDR2 is YNNKEL (reference sequence). Germline trimming cut 3 bases from V and 7 bases from J; bases unmatched to any gene: 6. The TCR originated in a man between 60 and 70 years old with COVID-19, enrolled during active disease. Sequencing was performed on peripheral blood. The chain joins TRBV3-1 (or the pseudogene TRBV3-2) to TRBJ1-6; the match to TRBD1 covers 7 bases. Here the CDR3 DNA reads TGTGCCAGCAGCCAGAAGAAGGGGGCGAATTCACCCCTCCACTTT. It is translated as CASSQKKGANSPLHF.